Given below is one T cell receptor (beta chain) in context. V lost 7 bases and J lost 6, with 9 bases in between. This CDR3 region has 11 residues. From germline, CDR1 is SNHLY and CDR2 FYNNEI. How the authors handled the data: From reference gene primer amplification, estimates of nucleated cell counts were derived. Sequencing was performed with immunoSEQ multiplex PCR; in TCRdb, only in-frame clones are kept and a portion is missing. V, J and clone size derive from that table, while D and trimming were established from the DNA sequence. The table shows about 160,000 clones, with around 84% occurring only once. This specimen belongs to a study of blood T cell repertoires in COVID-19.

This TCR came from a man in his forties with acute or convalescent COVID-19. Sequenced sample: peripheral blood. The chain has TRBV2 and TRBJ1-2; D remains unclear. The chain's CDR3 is CASMREHGYTF. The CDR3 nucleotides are TGTGCCAGCATGCGGGAGCATGGCTACACCTTC.